A single sample gave rise to the 12 T cell receptor beta chains below, sequenced in a study of a mutant IDH1 vaccine in newly diagnosed glioma (dated by TCRdb to about 2021). This specimen's time point label, per the study, means: week 11, during vaccination. A 20-mer mutant IDH1 peptide at 300 micrograms in Montanide made up each vaccine dose, which was injected subcutaneously together with topical imiquimod. Receptors were amplified or captured by the immunoSEQ multiplex PCR assay. In its TCRdb copy, this immuneACCESS table keeps in-frame sequences only and misses some clones. Where compared with another copy, unresolved V genes explain less than half of these, and the others have no known cause. Within this sample are under 55,000 clones, with roughly nine tenths of them counted one time only. Roughly 2.3% of the sample goes to the ten largest clones. Their cognate antigens are unknown. The sequences come from PBMCs, collected from a glioma patient whose treatment included an IDH1 peptide vaccine. These receptors all come from a man between 45 and 60 years old with glioma.

This chain joins TRBV9 and TRBJ2-3, with no clear D. This CDR3 is 14 amino acids long. The V and J ends lost 1 base and 3 bases respectively, with 9 bases between them. Germline V CDR1 and CDR2: SGDLS, YYNGEE. The CDR3 sequence: CASSVLGRTDTQYF. CDR3 bases: TGTGCCAGCAGCGTACTGGGTAGAACAGATACGCAGTATTTT.

V is TRBV4-3 and J is TRBJ1-5; D not resolved. The V end was cut by 0 bases, the J end by 5 bases, with 8 bases between. CDR1 is LGHNA, CDR2 YSLEER, per germline. The CDR3 runs to 14 residues. As DNA, the CDR3 is TGCGCCAGCAGCCAAGAATTCGCCGATCAGCCCCAGCATTTT. Amino acid sequence: CASSQEFADQPQHF.

The CDR3 DNA reads TGCAGCGTGCTTATGAGACAGGGGGCCCACGAGCAGTACTTC. Amino acid sequence: CSVLMRQGAHEQYF. V and J are TRBV29-1 and TRBJ2-7, with 10 positions matching TRBD1. CDR1 and CDR2 from the germline V gene are SQVTM and ANQGSEA. This CDR3 comprises 14 residues. Unmatched junction bases numbered 10, after V lost 6 bases and J lost 5 bases.

The CDR3 reads CASSDGGVGGLGYTF. CDR3 nucleotides: TGTGCCAGCAGTGACGGAGGAGTTGGCGGTCTGGGCTACACCTTC. The rearrangement joins TRBV25-1 to TRBJ1-2; D gene uncertain. The germline gives CDR1 MGHDK, CDR2 SYGVNS. The ends were cut back, 3 bases at V and 8 bases at J, with 19 bases in the middle. This CDR3 contains 15 residues.

This chain links TRBV7-9 with TRBJ1-1; 8 bases are shared with TRBD1. The germline V gene has CDR1 SEHNR and CDR2 FQNEAQ (reference sequence). This CDR3 has 14 amino acids. V was pared by 1 base and J by 6 bases, with 4 bases of the junction left unmatched. CDR3 loop: CASSLGQGAAEAFF. CDR3 DNA: TGTGCCAGCAGCTTAGGCCAGGGGGCGGCTGAAGCTTTCTTT.

This clone was detected only once. The V and J genes are TRBV27 and TRBJ1-1; the D gene is possibly TRBD1 (5 bases). Deletions cut 3 bases from V and 5 bases from J, with 7 bases between. The CDR3 runs to 12 residues. The germline V gene encodes CDR1 MNHEY and CDR2 SMNVEV (reference sequence). As DNA, the CDR3 is TGTGCCAGCAGTTTTTGGGGGACTGAAGCTTTCTTT. Translating gives CASSFWGTEAFF.

V and J are TRBV7-8 and TRBJ2-2; possibly TRBD1 or TRBD2 for D (6 bases each). In germline, CDR1 is SGHVS, CDR2 FQNEAQ. The V and J ends lost 4 bases and 4 bases respectively, with 13 bases between them. The CDR3 contains 15 residues. The CDR3 nucleotides read TGTGCCAGCAGCTCGGTCGGGGGCGCCACCGGGGAGCTGTTTTTT. This sequence encodes CASSSVGGATGELFF.

This clone was observed once. J is TRBJ2-5 and V is TRBV19; D might be TRBD1 or TRBD2, each matching 6 bases. Germline V gene lookup returns CDR1 LNHDA and CDR2 SQIVND (reference sequence). CDR3 length equals 13 residues. The germline V and J ends were trimmed by 6 bases and 5 bases, with 13 bases remaining between them. The chain's CDR3 is CASSTRGVETQYF. The CDR3 coding sequence is TGTGCCAGTAGCACTAGGGGGGTCGAGACCCAGTACTTC.

V and J are TRBV27 and TRBJ2-1; no reliable D call. There are 11 residues in the CDR3. V lost 7 bases and J 8 bases, leaving 9 bases between the germline ends. Germline V lookup: CDR1 MNHEY, CDR2 SMNVEV (reference sequence). The CDR3 protein is CASMEAYEQFF. CDR3 coding DNA: TGTGCCAGCATGGAAGCATATGAGCAGTTCTTC.

This chain links TRBV10-3 with TRBJ1-2; TRBD1 matches at 10 bases. Germline CDR1 reads ENHRY; CDR2 reads SYGVKD. CDR3 length: 16 amino acids. V dropped 0 bases and J dropped 0; count of bases not matched to a gene: 1. The CDR3 is CAISESGTGANYGYTF. The CDR3 DNA sequence: TGTGCCATCAGTGAGTCTGGGACAGGGGCTAACTATGGCTACACCTTC.

The chain joins TRBV28 to TRBJ2-7, with D unresolved. The germline CDR1 and CDR2 sequences are MDHEN and SYDVKM. The CDR3 has 13 amino acids. V was pared by 2 bases and J by 3 bases, with 8 bases between. This CDR3 is CASSLADNYEQYF. The CDR3 DNA follows: TGTGCCAGCAGTTTAGCGGATAACTACGAGCAGTACTTC. The complete variable domain, with remaining parts taken from reference TRBV28 and TRBJ2-7, reads DVKVTQSSRYLVKRTGEKVFLECVQDMDHENMFWYRQDPGLGLRLIYFSYDVKMKEKGDIPEGYSVSREKKERFSLILESASTNQTSMYLCASSLADNYEQYFGPGTRLTVT.

V and J are TRBV5-4 and TRBJ2-5; TRBD2 aligns across 8 bases. CDR3 length: 14 residues. Trimming took 4 bases from V and 5 from J; bases not matched to a gene: 7. Germline CDR1 SGHNT, CDR2 YYREEE (reference sequence). The CDR3: CASSLAGGEETQYF. The CDR3 DNA reads TGTGCCAGCAGCCTTGCGGGGGGAGAGGAGACCCAGTACTTC.